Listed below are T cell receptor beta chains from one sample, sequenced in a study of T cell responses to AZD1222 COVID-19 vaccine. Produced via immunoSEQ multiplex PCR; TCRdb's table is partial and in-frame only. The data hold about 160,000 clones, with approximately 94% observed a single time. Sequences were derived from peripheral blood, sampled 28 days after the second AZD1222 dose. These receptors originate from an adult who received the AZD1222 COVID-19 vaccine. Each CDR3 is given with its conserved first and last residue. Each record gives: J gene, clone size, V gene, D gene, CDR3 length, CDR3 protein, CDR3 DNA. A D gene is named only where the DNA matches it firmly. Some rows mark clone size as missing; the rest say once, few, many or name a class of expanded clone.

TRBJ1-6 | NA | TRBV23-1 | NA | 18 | CASSQRPLGQGHNSPLHF | TGCGCCAGCAGTCAACGCCCGCTGGGGCAGGGCCATAATTCACCCCTCCACTTT
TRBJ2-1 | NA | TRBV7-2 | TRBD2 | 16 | CASSTGLARSYNEQFF | TGTGCCAGCAGCACCGGACTAGCGCGCTCCTACAATGAGCAGTTCTTC
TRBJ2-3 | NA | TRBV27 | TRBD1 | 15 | CASSQGQGGTDTQYF | TGTGCCAGCAGTCAAGGACAGGGGGGGACAGATACGCAGTATTTT
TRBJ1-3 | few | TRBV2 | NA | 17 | CASSEGRGRTSGNTIYF | TGTGCCAGCAGTGAGGGCAGAGGCAGAACCAGTGGAAACACCATATATTTT
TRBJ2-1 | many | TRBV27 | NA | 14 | CASSLDRNDNEQFF | TGTGCCAGCAGTTTGGACCGGAATGACAATGAGCAGTTCTTC
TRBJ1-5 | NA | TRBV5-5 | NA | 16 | CASSLADPFIDQPQHF | TGTGCCAGCAGCTTGGCGGACCCATTTATTGACCAGCCCCAGCATTTT
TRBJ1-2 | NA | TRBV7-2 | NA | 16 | CASIPGSAWLGYGYTF | TGTGCCAGCATCCCCGGCAGTGCGTGGCTCGGGTATGGCTACACCTTC
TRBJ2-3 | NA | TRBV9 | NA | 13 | CASSVVPTDTQYF | TGTGCCAGCAGCGTAGTCCCCACAGATACGCAGTATTTT
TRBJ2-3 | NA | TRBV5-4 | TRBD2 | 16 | CASSLGLAGGADTQYF | TGTGCCAGCAGCTTGGGGCTAGCGGGAGGAGCAGATACGCAGTATTTT
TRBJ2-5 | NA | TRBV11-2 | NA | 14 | CASSLGTGKETQYF | TGTGCCAGCAGCTTGGGTACGGGGAAGGAGACCCAGTACTTC
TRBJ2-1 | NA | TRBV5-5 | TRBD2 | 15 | CASSLAQLAVNEQFF | TGTGCCAGCAGCTTGGCCCAACTAGCGGTCAATGAGCAGTTCTTC
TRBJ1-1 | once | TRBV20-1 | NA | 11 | CSARGGPEAFF | TGCAGTGCTAGGGGGGGACCCGAAGCTTTCTTT
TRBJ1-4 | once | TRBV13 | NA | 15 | CASSLGRYVVEKLFF | TGTGCCAGCAGCTTAGGCCGGTACGTCGTGGAAAAACTGTTTTTT
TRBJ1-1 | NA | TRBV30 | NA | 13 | CAWGVGRNTEAFF | TGTGCCTGGGGAGTCGGGAGAAACACTGAAGCTTTCTTT
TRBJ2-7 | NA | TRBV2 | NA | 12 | CASNINSYEQYF | TGTGCCAGCAATATTAACTCCTACGAGCAGTACTTC
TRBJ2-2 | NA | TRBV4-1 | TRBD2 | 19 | CASSQDILAGRSNTGELFF | TGCGCCAGCAGCCAAGATATACTAGCGGGGAGGTCGAACACCGGGGAGCTGTTTTTT
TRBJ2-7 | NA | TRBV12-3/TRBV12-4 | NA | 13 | CASSFGATYEQYF | TGTGCCAGCAGTTTCGGGGCTACCTACGAGCAGTACTTC
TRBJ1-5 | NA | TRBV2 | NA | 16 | CASSEAVGSSNQPQHF | TGTGCCAGCAGTGAAGCGGTGGGGAGCAGCAATCAGCCCCAGCATTTT
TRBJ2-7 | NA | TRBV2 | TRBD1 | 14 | CASRGGSGLYEQYF | TGTGCCAGCAGAGGGGGCTCTGGGTTGTACGAGCAGTACTTC
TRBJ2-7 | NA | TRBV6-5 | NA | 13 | CASSLTGTYEQYF | TGTGCCAGCAGTCTGACGGGGACCTACGAGCAGTACTTC
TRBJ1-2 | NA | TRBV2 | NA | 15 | CASTPEAESRYGYTF | TGTGCCAGCACCCCAGAGGCGGAATCGAGATATGGCTACACCTTC
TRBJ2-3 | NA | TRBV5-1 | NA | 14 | CASSLASSTDTQYF | TGCGCCAGCAGCTTGGCTTCGAGCACAGATACGCAGTATTTT
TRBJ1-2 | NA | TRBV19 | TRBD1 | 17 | CASSIETGTGGFYGYTF | TGTGCCAGTAGTATAGAAACCGGGACAGGGGGCTTCTATGGCTACACCTTC
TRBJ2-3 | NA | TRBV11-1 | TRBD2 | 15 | CASSRLLAVPDTQYF | TGTGCCAGCAGCCGTCTACTAGCGGTCCCGGATACGCAGTATTTT
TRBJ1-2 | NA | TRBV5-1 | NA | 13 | CASSYGQRYGYTF | TGCGCCAGCAGCTACGGACAGCGCTATGGCTACACCTTC
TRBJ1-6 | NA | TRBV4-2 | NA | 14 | CASSQAGGGSPLHF | TGTGCCAGCAGCCAAGCCGGGGGTGGTTCACCCCTCCACTTT
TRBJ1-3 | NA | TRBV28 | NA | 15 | CASSAGRFSGNTIYF | TGTGCCAGCAGTGCCGGACGGTTCTCTGGAAACACCATATATTTT
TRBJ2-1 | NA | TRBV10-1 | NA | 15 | CASSLGRTTWNEQFF | TGCGCCAGCAGCCTCGGACGAACGACGTGGAATGAGCAGTTCTTC
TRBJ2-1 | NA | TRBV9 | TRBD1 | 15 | CASSVEDRGRREQFF | TGTGCCAGCAGCGTAGAGGACAGGGGGCGGAGGGAGCAGTTCTTC
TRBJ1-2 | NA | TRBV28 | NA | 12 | CASQTRGGGYTF | TGTGCCAGCCAAACCAGGGGAGGCGGCTACACCTTC
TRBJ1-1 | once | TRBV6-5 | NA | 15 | CASSYLGEGNTEAFF | TGTGCCAGCAGTTACCTCGGGGAGGGGAACACTGAAGCTTTCTTT
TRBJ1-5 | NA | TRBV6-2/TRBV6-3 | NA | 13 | CASSYFGHQPQHF | TGTGCCAGCAGTTATTTTGGGCATCAGCCCCAGCATTTT
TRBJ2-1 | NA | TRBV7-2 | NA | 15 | CASSLAGLDYNEQFF | TGTGCCAGCAGCTTAGCAGGGCTCGACTACAATGAGCAGTTCTTC
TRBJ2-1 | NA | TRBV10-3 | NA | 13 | CAIRGMDHNEQFF | TGTGCCATCAGGGGAATGGACCACAATGAGCAGTTCTTC
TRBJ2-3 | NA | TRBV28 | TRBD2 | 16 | CASSLSGRAPTDTQYF | TGTGCCAGCAGTTTGTCCGGGAGGGCCCCCACAGATACGCAGTATTTT
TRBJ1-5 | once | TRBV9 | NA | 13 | CASSPTGSQPQHF | TGTGCCAGCAGCCCTACAGGGTCCCAGCCCCAGCATTTT
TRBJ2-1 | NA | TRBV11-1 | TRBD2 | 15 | CASSLARGRGNEQFF | TGTGCCAGCAGCTTAGCACGCGGGAGAGGGAATGAGCAGTTCTTC
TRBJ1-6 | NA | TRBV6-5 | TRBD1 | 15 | CASSSHRGDNSPLHF | TGTGCCAGCAGTAGCCACAGGGGGGATAATTCACCCCTCCACTTT
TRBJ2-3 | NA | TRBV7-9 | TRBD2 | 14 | CASSLGGGGDTQYF | TGTGCCAGCAGCTTAGGTGGCGGGGGAGATACGCAGTATTTT
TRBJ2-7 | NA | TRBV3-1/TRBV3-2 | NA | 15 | CASSHLQGSPGEQYF | TGTGCCAGCAGCCATTTACAGGGTTCACCGGGGGAGCAGTACTTC
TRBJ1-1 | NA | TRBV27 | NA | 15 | CASSLSGRGGRGAFF | TGTGCCAGCAGTTTATCGGGCCGCGGGGGGCGGGGAGCTTTCTTT
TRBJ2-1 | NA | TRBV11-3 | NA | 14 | CASSPTFSYNEQFF | TGTGCCAGCAGCCCTACCTTCTCCTACAATGAGCAGTTCTTC
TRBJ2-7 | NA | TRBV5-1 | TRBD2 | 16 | CASSGHRTSGIYEQYF | TGCGCCAGCAGCGGACACCGGACTAGCGGGATCTACGAGCAGTACTTC
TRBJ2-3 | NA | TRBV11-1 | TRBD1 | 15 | CASSPGTGLSSTQYF | TGTGCCAGCAGCCCCGGGACAGGGCTTTCGAGTACGCAGTATTTT
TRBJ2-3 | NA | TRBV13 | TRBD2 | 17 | CASRLRLAPRGTDTQYF | TGTGCCAGCAGGTTGAGACTAGCGCCCAGGGGAACAGATACGCAGTATTTT
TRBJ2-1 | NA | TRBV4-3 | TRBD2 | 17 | CASSQAANAGGFSEQFF | TGCGCCAGCAGCCAAGCGGCGAATGCGGGAGGGTTTAGTGAGCAGTTCTTC
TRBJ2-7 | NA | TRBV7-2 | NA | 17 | CASSLRGWGPLSYEQYF | TGTGCCAGCAGCTTACGGGGTTGGGGTCCCCTCTCCTACGAGCAGTACTTC
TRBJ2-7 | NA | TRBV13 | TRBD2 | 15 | CASSLGRGGSREQYF | TGTGCCAGCAGCTTAGGCCGGGGAGGGAGTAGGGAGCAGTACTTC